This T cell receptor beta chain comes out of a study of cytomegalovirus exposure and HLA in healthy donors. Study conclusions and caveats: On later analysis, the bulk of CMV-associated TCR beta chains appeared to be HLA-restricted.

This clone was counted between two and nine times. Its target is unknown. The primer mix had 60 Vbeta and 13 Jbeta primers. TCRdb's copy holds only in-frame clones and misses some; the assay was immunoSEQ multiplex PCR. The table has about 180,000 clones, 70% to 90% seen once; the top ten hold under 2.5%. The source of this sequence is a woman aged 25 to 39 in good health and CMV-seronegative. Source material: PBMCs.

This CDR3 reads CASSGQGGNEKLFF. CDR3 nucleotide sequence: TGTGCCAGCAGCGGACAGGGGGGGAATGAAAAACTGTTTTTT. V and J are TRBV7-8 and TRBJ1-4, with 10 bases lining up with TRBD1. The CDR3 spans 14 residues. Trimming cost V 5 bases and J 5 bases; bases outside gene matches: 2. CDR1 is SGHVS, CDR2 FQNEAQ, per germline.